A single sample gave rise to the 13 T cell receptor beta chains below, sequenced in a study of blood T cells in healthy people across ages. Next came a second PCR, run for about 7 to 12 cycles, which used a sample-barcoded 5' primer along with a J-beta primer mix. From the 5' RACE reads, TCRdb called clonotypes with MiXCR, one entry per CDR3 protein. The data hold about 930,000 distinct CDR3 sequences, with around 29% observed a single time. These sequences were also reported in another study, on T cells of mothers and their children.

The sample comprised blood. The receptors were sampled from a woman in her thirties or forties in good health.

This clonotype was recorded many times. The chain joins TRBV6-6 to TRBJ2-1, with a weak D call TRBD2 (6 bases). Germline loops: CDR1 MNHNY, CDR2 SVGAGI (reference sequence). This CDR3 region has 13 residues. Between the trimmed V and J ends, which lost 6 bases and 7 bases, there was a span of 13 bases. CDR3 amino acids: CASSPGTLNEQFF. The CDR3 DNA sequence: TGTGCCAGCAGCCCCGGGACTCTTAATGAGCAGTTCTTC.

The V call is TRBV3-1, the J call TRBJ2-4; no reliable D call. The J call may not be correct, given that the DNA end is closer to TRBJ2-7. There are 13 residues in the CDR3. Germline CDR1 reads LGHDT; CDR2 reads YNNKEL (reference sequence). CDR3 region: CASSQVLAAEQYF. DNA of the CDR3: TGTGCCAGCAGCCAAGTATTAGCAGCCGAGCAGTACTTC.

Concerning this clonotype itself: The junction differs from germline at one of its ends, possibly a read error. The chain recombines TRBV4-3 with TRBJ2-1; 14 nucleotides match TRBD2. With the DNA end fitting TRBJ2-7 better, the J assignment may be wrong. Germline V CDR1 and CDR2: LGHNA, YSLEER. The CDR3 loop spans 19 amino acids. The CDR3 DNA follows: TGCGCCAGTAGCCAAGATATACTGATTGGACTAGCGGGGGGTAATGAGCAGTACTTC. Its protein is CASSQDILIGLAGGNEQYF.

This clonotype was seen a handful of times. The J gene is TRBJ1-2, the V gene TRBV29-1, with 7 bases identical to TRBD1. V shed 6 bases and J 4 bases; nucleotides not matched to a gene: 14. Per germline, CDR1 SQVTM and CDR2 ANQGSEA. This CDR3 has 15 amino acids. As DNA, the CDR3 is TGCAGCGTGGACCATACAGGGGATATGAGCTATGGCTACACCTTC. It yields the protein CSVDHTGDMSYGYTF.

Only a few counts were recorded for this clonotype. This chain uses TRBV5-6 with TRBJ1-2, with 7 bases matching TRBD1. Per the germline V gene, CDR1 is SGHDT and CDR2 is YYEEEE. Losses at the gene ends were 0 bases for V and 1 base for J; bases not matched to a gene: 6. The CDR3 is 16 residues long. The CDR3 here is CASSLDRRQGNYGYTF. The DNA for the CDR3 is TGTGCCAGCAGCTTGGATAGAAGACAGGGTAACTATGGCTACACCTTC.

This clonotype was observed a few times. CDR3: CASRPRQGGEQFF. The CDR3 nucleotides are TGTGCCAGCAGGCCTAGACAGGGAGGTGAGCAGTTCTTC. This chain links TRBV12-3 or TRBV12-4 with TRBJ2-1; maybe TRBD1 (7 bases). The V end was cut by 6 bases, the J end by 9 bases, with 15 bases between. CDR3 size: 13 residues.

CDR3 nucleotides: TGTGCCAGCAGGTTAGACAGGGTGGAGACCCAGTACTTC. This encodes CASRLDRVETQYF. The chain links TRBV28 to TRBJ2-5; 7 bases map to TRBD1. Germline CDR1 reads MDHEN; CDR2 reads SYDVKM. This CDR3 contains 13 residues. V shed 6 bases, J shed 5 bases, and the junction held 6 bases outside the gene matches.

The V gene is TRBV3-1, the J gene TRBJ2-3; 9 bases are a match to TRBD2. Germline CDR1 reads LGHDT; CDR2 reads YNNKEL (reference sequence). The CDR3 is 17 amino acids. J lost 5 bases, V lost 1 base, and 10 bases had no gene match. The CDR3: CASSQAWGRGGKDTQYF. As DNA, the CDR3 is TGTGCCAGCAGCCAAGCCTGGGGGCGGGGGGGCAAAGATACGCAGTATTTT.

J is TRBJ2-3 and V is TRBV5-1; 11 bases are a match to TRBD2. This CDR3 is built from 17 residues. Germline V gene sequence: CDR1 SGHRS, CDR2 YFSETQ. The V and J ends lost 4 bases and 0 bases, in that order; junction bases with no gene match: 7. CDR3 residues: CASSHGTSGPSTDTQYF. The CDR3 DNA is TGCGCCAGCAGCCACGGGACTAGCGGTCCTAGCACAGATACGCAGTATTTT.

This clonotype was recorded a few times. The chain joins TRBV2 to TRBJ2-3; unclear D gene. The V gene's germline CDR1 is SNHLY and CDR2 FYNNEI. The CDR3 sequence is 12 residues long. V shed 8 bases and J shed 9 bases, with 15 bases lying between them. This chain's CDR3 is CASSLSVNTQYF. In nucleotides, the CDR3 is TGTGCCAGCTCACTTTCGGTGAACACGCAGTATTTT.

The chain has TRBV7-9 and TRBJ2-1; the D is unclear. CDR3 length: 16 residues. The V and J ends lost 5 bases and 7 bases respectively, with 21 bases between them. Germline V lookup: CDR1 SEHNR, CDR2 FQNEAQ (reference sequence). The CDR3 coding sequence is TGTGCCAGCAGCCCCGGGTCGTTAGCCGGGCAAAATGAGCAGTTCTTC. Its protein product is CASSPGSLAGQNEQFF.

This clonotype was observed once. The chain carries TRBV12-3 or TRBV12-4 and TRBJ2-5; D gene unclear. The V and J ends lost 5 bases and 6 bases respectively, with 13 bases between them. The CDR3 is 13 residues long. The DNA of the CDR3 is TGTGCCAGCAGTCAAATGTTAGGGAAGACCCAGTACTTC. The encoded protein is CASSQMLGKTQYF.

The chain is built from TRBV20-1 and TRBJ2-5, with unresolved D. Trimming took off 3 bases at V and 0 bases at J, with 11 bases between the two ends. The CDR3 consists of 14 residues. In germline, CDR1 is DFQATT, CDR2 SNEGSKA (reference sequence). CDR3 sequence: CSARGPGYQETQYF. The CDR3 bases are TGCAGTGCTAGGGGTCCCGGGTACCAAGAGACCCAGTACTTC.